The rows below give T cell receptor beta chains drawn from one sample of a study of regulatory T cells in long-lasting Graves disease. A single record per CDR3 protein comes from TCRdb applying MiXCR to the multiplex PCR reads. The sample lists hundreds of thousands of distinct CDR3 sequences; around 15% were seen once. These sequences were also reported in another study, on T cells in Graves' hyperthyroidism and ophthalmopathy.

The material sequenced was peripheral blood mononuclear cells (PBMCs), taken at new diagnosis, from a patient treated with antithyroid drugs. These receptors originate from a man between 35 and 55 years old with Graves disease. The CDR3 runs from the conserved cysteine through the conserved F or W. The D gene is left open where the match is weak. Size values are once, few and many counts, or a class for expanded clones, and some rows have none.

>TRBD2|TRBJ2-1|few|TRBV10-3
TGTGCCACCTCTCCGGGGGGGAGCTCCTACAATGAGCAGTTCTTC
CATSPGGSSYNEQFF
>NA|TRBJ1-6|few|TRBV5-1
TGCGCCAGCAGCTTGGGACAGCATTCACCCCTCCACTTT
CASSLGQHSPLHF
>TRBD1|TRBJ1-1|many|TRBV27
TGTGCCAGCAGTTTACTGGGACAGGGTATGGCTGAAGCTTTCTTT
CASSLLGQGMAEAFF
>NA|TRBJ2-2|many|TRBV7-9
TGTGCCAGCAGCTTCCGGTGGGCCGGGGAGCTGTTTTTT
CASSFRWAGELFF
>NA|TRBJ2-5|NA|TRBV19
TGTGCCAGTAGTGCGTGGGGACAAATACTGCAAGAGACCCAGTACTTC
CASSAWGQILQETQYF
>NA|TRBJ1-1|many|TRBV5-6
TGTGCCAGCAGCCCCTCTCCCGTGAGGGGCTCTGAAGCTTTCTTT
CASSPSPVRGSEAFF
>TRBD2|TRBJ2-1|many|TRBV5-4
TGTGCCAGCAGGGGGACTAGCGGGAGCTCCTACAATGAGCAGTTCTTC
CASRGTSGSSYNEQFF
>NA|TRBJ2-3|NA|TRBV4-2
TGTGCCAGCAGCCAAGAACTAATTGATACGCAGTATTTT
CASSQELIDTQYF
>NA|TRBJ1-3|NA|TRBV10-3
TGTGCCATCAGGAGGGGAGAAGAGATCATCTCTGGAAACACCATATATTTT
CAIRRGEEIISGNTIYF
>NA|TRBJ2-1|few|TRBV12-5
TGTGCTAGTGGTGCGACAGCAGGGAAGGGTGAGCAGTTCTTC
CASGATAGKGEQFF
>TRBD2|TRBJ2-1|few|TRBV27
TGTGCCAGCAGTTCGACTAGCGGGGGTAATGAGCAGTTCTTC
CASSSTSGGNEQFF
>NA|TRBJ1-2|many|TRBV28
TGTGCCAGCACCGTCGCTCCTGCGGTTAATGGCTACACCTTC
CASTVAPAVNGYTF
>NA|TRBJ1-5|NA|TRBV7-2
TGTGCCAGCAGCCTTAGCAGATCTAATCAGCCCCAGCATTTT
CASSLSRSNQPQHF
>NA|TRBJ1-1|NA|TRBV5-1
TGCGCCAGCAGCTTGGAAGGGGACGGTGAAGCTTTCTTT
CASSLEGDGEAFF
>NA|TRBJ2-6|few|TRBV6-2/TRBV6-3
TGTGCCAGCAGCGAGACAGCCTCTGGGGCCAACGTCCTGACTTTC
CASSETASGANVLTF
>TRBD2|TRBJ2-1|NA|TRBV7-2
TGTGCCAGCAGCCAAAGGGGTACTAGCGGTGCGAGAGAGCAGTTCTTC
CASSQRGTSGAREQFF
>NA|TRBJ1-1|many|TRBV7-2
TGTGCCAGCAGCTTAGCGGGGGGCAAAGTGAACACTGAAGCTTTCTTT
CASSLAGGKVNTEAFF
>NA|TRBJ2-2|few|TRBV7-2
TGTGCCAGCAGCTCGAGGGGGGGGAGCACCGGGGAGCTGTTTTTT
CASSSRGGSTGELFF
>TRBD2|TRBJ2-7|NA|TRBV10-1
TGCGCCAGCAGTAAGCGCGGGGGTGTCGCCTACGAGCAGTACTTC
CASSKRGGVAYEQYF
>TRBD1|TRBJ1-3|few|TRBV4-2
TGTGCCAGCAGCCAGCCGGGACAGACCTCTGGAAACACCATATATTTT
CASSQPGQTSGNTIYF
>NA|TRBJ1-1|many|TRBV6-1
TGTGCCAGCAGTGTATTAGTAGAGAACACTGAAGCTTTCTTT
CASSVLVENTEAFF
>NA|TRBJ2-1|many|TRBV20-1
TGCAGTGCTGACAACGTGGAAGGGTGGGCTGGCAATGAGCAGTTCTTC
CSADNVEGWAGNEQFF
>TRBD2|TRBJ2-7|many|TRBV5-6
TGTGCCAGCAGCTTATCGGGACTAGCGGGGGACAACGAGCAGTACTTC
CASSLSGLAGDNEQYF
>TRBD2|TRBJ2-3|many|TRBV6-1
TGTGCCACAGGACTAGCGGGGGGGCTGGATACGCAGTATTTT
CATGLAGGLDTQYF
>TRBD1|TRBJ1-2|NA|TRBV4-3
TGCGCCAGCAGCCAAGATTGGGACAGGCGCTATGGCTACACCTTC
CASSQDWDRRYGYTF
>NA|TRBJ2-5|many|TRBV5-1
TGCGCCAGCAGCGCAGAAGAGACCCAGTACTTC
CASSAEETQYF
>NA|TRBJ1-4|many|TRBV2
TGTGCCAGCAGATTGTCGGGGGCGGCGAGTGAAAAACTGTTTTTT
CASRLSGAASEKLFF
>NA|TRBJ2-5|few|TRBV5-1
TGCGCCAGCAGCTTGGTCCGTTTTGACCGGTCCTCAGAGACCCAGTACTTC
CASSLVRFDRSSETQYF